This is a list of T cell receptor beta chains from one sample in a study of identical twins. Via MiXCR, TCRdb re-called the 5' RACE reads, giving one row per CDR3 protein. Found here are 300,000 to 400,000 distinct CDR3 sequences, about 9% of them singletons; the top ten hold roughly 8.7%. Sequencing was carried out using naive T cells sorted from blood. These receptors originate from a woman aged 45-65 years in good health. Each CDR3 is given with its conserved first and last residue. Size is stated for part of the rows, as once, few or many counts, or as a class when the clone is expanded.

v_gene: TRBV12-3/TRBV12-4; j_gene: TRBJ1-5; abundance: NA; CDR3aa: CASSLVATNQPQHF
v_gene: TRBV7-2; j_gene: TRBJ1-1; abundance: many; CDR3aa: CASSQGPNTEAFF
v_gene: TRBV3-1; j_gene: TRBJ2-3; abundance: many; CDR3aa: CASSQRSTDTQYF
v_gene: TRBV6-2/TRBV6-3; j_gene: TRBJ2-2; abundance: few; CDR3aa: CASSYSDSNTGELFF
v_gene: TRBV5-1; j_gene: TRBJ1-2; abundance: few; CDR3aa: CASSLDGTSWGYTF
v_gene: TRBV19; j_gene: TRBJ2-1; abundance: NA; CDR3aa: CASTGGLAHNEQFF
v_gene: TRBV29-1; j_gene: TRBJ2-1; abundance: many; CDR3aa: CSVDSLLNEQFF
v_gene: TRBV20-1; j_gene: TRBJ2-1; abundance: few; CDR3aa: CSASSSGNYNEQFF
v_gene: TRBV10-3; j_gene: TRBJ1-1; abundance: few; CDR3aa: CAIRSSGTEAFF
v_gene: TRBV5-1; j_gene: TRBJ2-1; abundance: few; CDR3aa: CASSLSGIVNEQFF
v_gene: TRBV7-9; j_gene: TRBJ2-1; abundance: many; CDR3aa: CASSLVLAGNEQFF
v_gene: TRBV7-6; j_gene: TRBJ2-1; abundance: NA; CDR3aa: CASSSKEGARLQFF
v_gene: TRBV5-6; j_gene: TRBJ2-4; abundance: many; CDR3aa: CASSSRDLYTIQYF
v_gene: TRBV4-2; j_gene: TRBJ1-2; abundance: few; CDR3aa: CASSQDISAANYGYTF
v_gene: TRBV12-3/TRBV12-4; j_gene: TRBJ2-5; abundance: NA; CDR3aa: CASSLRQASGRETQYF
v_gene: TRBV11-2; j_gene: TRBJ2-3; abundance: NA; CDR3aa: CASSHSSTDTQYF
v_gene: TRBV19; j_gene: TRBJ2-1; abundance: few; CDR3aa: CASTKGPYNEQFF
v_gene: TRBV5-1; j_gene: TRBJ1-6; abundance: many; CDR3aa: CASSATGTDNSPLHF
v_gene: TRBV5-1; j_gene: TRBJ2-3; abundance: NA; CDR3aa: CASSSGQNIDTQYF
v_gene: TRBV20-1; j_gene: TRBJ2-5; abundance: NA; CDR3aa: CSATKALGSQETQYF
v_gene: TRBV18; j_gene: TRBJ1-5; abundance: many; CDR3aa: CASSGQNNQPQHF
v_gene: TRBV20-1; j_gene: TRBJ2-3; abundance: NA; CDR3aa: CSARLLGQFASTDTQYF
v_gene: TRBV20-1; j_gene: TRBJ2-7; abundance: few; CDR3aa: CSARSQEGVYEQYF
v_gene: TRBV29-1; j_gene: TRBJ1-1; abundance: many; CDR3aa: CSGGDRGAFF
v_gene: TRBV5-1; j_gene: TRBJ2-4; abundance: few; CDR3aa: CASSSLDSKNIQYF
v_gene: TRBV6-5; j_gene: TRBJ2-1; abundance: many; CDR3aa: CASSYSRREGNEQFF
v_gene: TRBV12-3/TRBV12-4; j_gene: TRBJ1-2; abundance: many; CDR3aa: CASSFGGDGYTF
v_gene: TRBV21-1; j_gene: TRBJ2-2; abundance: NA; CDR3aa: CASSTAVPNTGELFF
v_gene: TRBV5-1; j_gene: TRBJ1-6; abundance: NA; CDR3aa: CASGRTGIDSPLHF
v_gene: TRBV6-5; j_gene: TRBJ2-1; abundance: many; CDR3aa: CASSLAGGIDEQFF
v_gene: TRBV29-1; j_gene: TRBJ1-1; abundance: many; CDR3aa: CSGRQTNTEAFF
v_gene: TRBV11-2; j_gene: TRBJ2-7; abundance: many; CDR3aa: CASSTYDEQYF
v_gene: TRBV5-6; j_gene: TRBJ2-2; abundance: many; CDR3aa: CASSFTVPGELFF
v_gene: TRBV12-5; j_gene: TRBJ2-3; abundance: few; CDR3aa: CASGLLAGGTDTQYF
v_gene: TRBV15; j_gene: TRBJ2-6; abundance: NA; CDR3aa: CATSRGGTSGSGANVLTF